Each of the 29 T cell receptor beta chains below was sequenced from the same sample in a study of control samples from healthy donors and cancer patients. Only in-frame clones appear in the TCRdb table, and some are missing; sequencing was by immunoSEQ multiplex PCR. The table records 100,000 to 150,000 clones, more than 70% of them present only once. Sequencing was done on a sample of blood. These receptors came from a man between 60 and 75 years old in good health.

The chain joins TRBV18 to TRBJ2-7; the D is unclear. This CDR3 has 14 residues. Germline V gives CDR1 KGHSH, CDR2 LQKENI. V was shortened by 4 bases and J by 6 bases, with 16 bases between the two germline ends. The CDR3 DNA follows: TGTGCCAGCTCACTCCTTCCGCAGAGCTCCGAGCAGTACTTC. Translating gives CASSLLPQSSEQYF.

The rearrangement joins TRBV6-1 to TRBJ1-5, with D unclear. Per the germline V gene, CDR1 is MNHNS and CDR2 is SASEGT. CDR3 length: 13 amino acids. With 6 bases removed from V and 4 bases from J, the gap between germline ends came to 10 bases. CDR3 protein: CASSHSSNQPQHF. The DNA of the CDR3 is TGTGCCAGCAGCCACAGCTCAAATCAGCCCCAGCATTTT.

The chain is built from TRBV6-6 and TRBJ1-5, with D perhaps TRBD1 (6 bases). The germline V and J ends were trimmed by 3 bases and 5 bases, with 11 bases remaining between them. The CDR3 runs 14 residues. Germline V gene lookup returns CDR1 MNHNY and CDR2 SVGAGI (reference sequence). The CDR3 loop reads CASSYSGDHQPQHF. Here the CDR3 DNA reads TGTGCCAGCAGTTATTCAGGGGACCATCAGCCCCAGCATTTT.

V gene TRBV19 combines with J gene TRBJ2-2, with TRBD1 matching over 10 bases. Per the germline V gene, CDR1 is LNHDA and CDR2 is SQIVND (reference sequence). CDR3 size: 16 residues. V trimming: 11 bases; J trimming: 0 bases; junction bases outside the gene matches: 9. CDR3 in DNA: TGTGCCGGGGGAGGACAGGGGGTAACGAACACCGGGGAGCTGTTTTTT. This translates into CAGGGQGVTNTGELFF.

The chain has TRBV5-8 and TRBJ1-5; 8 bases align to TRBD1. V lost 4 bases, J lost 2 bases, and 8 bases stayed unmatched. Germline values: CDR1 SGHTS, CDR2 YDEGEE. CDR3 length equals 16 residues. The CDR3 reads CASSKETGVGNQPQHF. The CDR3 region has the DNA TGTGCCAGCAGCAAAGAGACAGGGGTCGGCAATCAGCCCCAGCATTTT.

This clone was seen a single time. The chain uses TRBV3-1 (or the pseudogene TRBV3-2) and TRBJ1-1; possibly TRBD1 for D (5 bases). Trimming shortened V by 1 base and J by 1 base, and 7 bases separated the two germline ends. Per the germline V gene, CDR1 is LGHDT and CDR2 is YNNKEL (reference sequence). The CDR3 runs 14 residues. The CDR3 region is CASSQGGPNTEAFF. The DNA of the CDR3 is TGTGCCAGCAGCCAAGGGGGACCGAACACTGAAGCTTTCTTT.

The genes are TRBV28 and TRBJ2-7, with TRBD2 as a possible D gene (6 bases). The V and J ends lost 3 bases and 5 bases respectively, with 17 bases between them. Germline CDR1 MDHEN, CDR2 SYDVKM. The CDR3 runs 15 residues. CDR3 nucleotides: TGTGCCAGCAGTTTTCGGGGACTGGGTGGGAACGAGCAGTACTTC. Amino acid sequence: CASSFRGLGGNEQYF.

The chain employs TRBV5-1 and TRBJ2-7, with a weak D call TRBD1 (6 bases). The V and J ends lost 4 bases and 0 bases respectively, with 14 bases between them. CDR1 SGHRS and CDR2 YFSETQ come from the germline V gene. CDR3 size: 15 residues. The chain's CDR3 is CASSLKGDGSYEQYF. DNA of the CDR3: TGCGCCAGCAGCCTAAAGGGGGACGGCTCCTACGAGCAGTACTTC.

The rearrangement uses TRBV6-5 and TRBJ2-2; 7 bases align to TRBD1. The length of the CDR3 is 14 residues. Germline V gives CDR1 MNHEY, CDR2 SVGAGI. The V and J ends lost 10 bases and 3 bases, in that order; junction bases with no gene match: 8. Written as DNA, the CDR3 is TGTGCCATTTCAAGAGGGGGCGACACCGGGGAGCTGTTTTTT. Translating it yields CAISRGGDTGELFF.

The rearrangement links TRBV5-1 to TRBJ2-1; 7 bases are shared with TRBD2. The CDR3 loop spans 14 amino acids. After removal of 2 bases from V and 4 bases from J, the junction contained 3 bases not matched to a gene. Looked up from germline, CDR1 is SGHRS and CDR2 is YFSETQ. CDR3 sequence (DNA): TGCGCCAGCAGCTTATCGGGGGGTTACAATGAGCAGTTCTTC. It is translated as CASSLSGGYNEQFF.

The V call is TRBV28, the J call TRBJ1-1; D is uncertain. The V gene's germline CDR1 is MDHEN and CDR2 SYDVKM. This CDR3 has 11 residues. With 4 bases removed from V and 3 bases from J, the gap between germline ends came to 3 bases. The DNA for the CDR3 is TGTGCCAGCAGTTCATACACTGAAGCTTTCTTT. This codes for CASSSYTEAFF.

The V and J genes are TRBV5-1 and TRBJ2-7, with 9 bases identical to TRBD2. The CDR3 runs 15 residues. Germline V lookup: CDR1 SGHRS, CDR2 YFSETQ. Trimming took 0 bases from V and 2 from J; bases not matched to a gene: 3. CDR3 in amino acids: CASSLGRGGPYEQYF. The CDR3 bases are TGCGCCAGCAGCTTGGGGCGGGGGGGCCCCTACGAGCAGTACTTC. Supplemented by reference TRBV5-1 and TRBJ2-7, the full variable domain reads KAGVTQTPRYLIKTRGQQVTLSCSPISGHRSVSWYQQTPGQGLQFLFEYFSETQRNKGNFPGRFSGRQFSNSRSEMNVSTLELGDSALYLCASSLGRGGPYEQYFGPGTRLTVT.

The chain has TRBV15 and TRBJ1-2; D remains ambiguous. The germline V and J ends were trimmed by 0 bases and 4 bases, with 12 bases remaining between them. CDR1 is LNHNV and CDR2 is YYDKDF in the germline V gene (reference sequence). The CDR3 is 15 amino acids. The CDR3 DNA reads TGTGCCACCAGCAGAGATCTTATGGCCTCCTATGGCTACACCTTC. It codes for CATSRDLMASYGYTF.

V and J are TRBV5-4 and TRBJ2-1, with 11 nucleotides matching TRBD2. This CDR3 spans 15 amino acids. Germline assignment: CDR1 SGHNT and CDR2 YYREEE (reference sequence). Losses at the gene ends were 0 bases for V and 10 bases for J; bases not matched to a gene: 6. The CDR3 loop reads CASSLGLAGSGEQFF. As DNA, the CDR3 is TGTGCCAGCAGCTTGGGACTAGCGGGGAGCGGGGAGCAGTTCTTC.

The chain is built from TRBV28 and TRBJ1-6; TRBD1 matches at 7 bases. Germline V gives CDR1 MDHEN, CDR2 SYDVKM. This CDR3 contains 13 residues. V lost 8 bases, J lost 7 bases, and 5 bases stayed unmatched. The DNA for the CDR3 is TGTGCCAGCGGTTGGGGACAGAATTCACCCCTCCACTTT. It is translated as CASGWGQNSPLHF.

This rearrangement joins TRBV4-3 to TRBJ2-3; unclear D gene. The CDR3 runs to 14 residues. Per the germline V gene, CDR1 is LGHNA and CDR2 is YSLEER. Deletions cut 1 base from V and 4 bases from J, with 9 bases between. CDR3 sequence (DNA): TGCGCCAGCAGCCAAGTCTCCGATTCAGATACGCAGTATTTT. This gives the protein CASSQVSDSDTQYF.

The chain couples TRBV21-1 to TRBJ1-2; the table's D call, TRBD1, was not checked against the DNA. TRBV21-1 is listed as a pseudogene. The CDR3 contains 18 residues. The CDR3 DNA follows: TGTGCCAGCAGCACTAAGGACAGCCTACCACCCCACTGCTATGGCTACACCTTC. This codes for CASSTKDSLPPHCYGYTF.

The rearrangement uses TRBV10-1 and TRBJ1-1, with D possibly matching TRBD1 (5 bases). This CDR3 region has 15 residues. Germline-derived CDR1 and CDR2 are WNHNN and SYGVQD (reference sequence). V lost 4 bases and J 4 bases, leaving 16 bases between the germline ends. Here the CDR3 DNA reads TGCGCCAGCAGTGGACTAACAGGTAGTGGCACTGAAGCTTTCTTT. This codes for CASSGLTGSGTEAFF.

This clone was counted only a few times. The chain combines TRBV5-1 with TRBJ1-2; D possibly corresponds to TRBD1 (6 bases). The V end lost 0 bases, the J end lost 4 bases, and 10 bases lay between the germline ends. The CDR3 is 14 amino acids. From germline, CDR1 is SGHRS and CDR2 YFSETQ. The CDR3: CASSLAGGIYGYTF. In DNA, the CDR3 is TGCGCCAGCAGCTTGGCGGGGGGCATCTATGGCTACACCTTC.

DNA of the CDR3: TGTGCCAGCAGCTTAATGGGGCCTGAAGCTTTCTTT. This translates into CASSLMGPEAFF. The chain combines TRBV7-9 with TRBJ1-1, with TRBD1 as a possible D gene (5 bases). V was trimmed by 2 bases and J by 6 bases, leaving 7 bases between them. Germline V gives CDR1 SEHNR, CDR2 FQNEAQ (reference sequence). CDR3 size: 12 residues. Filled out from reference TRBV7-9 and TRBJ1-1, the complete variable domain reads DTGVSQNPRHKITKRGQNVTFRCDPISEHNRLYWYRQTLGQGPEFLTYFQNEAQLEKSRLLSDRFSAERPKGSFSTLEIQRTEQGDSAMYLCASSLMGPEAFFGQGTRLTVV.

The chain uses TRBV7-2 and TRBJ2-1; the D is unclear. With 1 base removed from V and 8 bases from J, the gap between germline ends came to 15 bases. Germline values: CDR1 SGHTA, CDR2 FQGNSA. The CDR3 sequence is 15 residues long. CDR3 coding DNA: TGTGCCAGCAGCTTAGAAGAGCGTTCGTTCGATGAGCAGTTCTTC. Its translation is CASSLEERSFDEQFF.

This chain connects TRBV28 to TRBJ1-1, with D uncertain. Trimming took off 11 bases at V and 1 base at J, with 17 bases between the two ends. Germline V lookup: CDR1 MDHEN, CDR2 SYDVKM. There are 14 residues in the CDR3. CDR3 sequence: CASLRGERNTEAFF. Here the CDR3 DNA reads TGTGCCTCCCTGCGGGGAGAAAGGAACACTGAAGCTTTCTTT. The entire variable domain, with the rest obtained from reference TRBV28 and TRBJ1-1, is as follows: DVKVTQSSRYLVKRTGEKVFLECVQDMDHENMFWYRQDPGLGLRLIYFSYDVKMKEKGDIPEGYSVSREKKERFSLILESASTNQTSMYLCASLRGERNTEAFFGQGTRLTVV.

The V call is TRBV6-5, the J call TRBJ1-2; 7 bases are a match to TRBD1. J gave up 8 bases and V 6 bases, and 9 bases lay outside the gene matches. CDR1 and CDR2 from the germline V gene are MNHEY and SVGAGI. The CDR3 covers 13 residues. The CDR3 DNA sequence: TGTGCCAGCAGCAACAGGGGCTTAGGGGGCTACACCTTC. It yields the protein CASSNRGLGGYTF.

This chain connects TRBV9 to TRBJ1-6, with 10 nucleotides matching TRBD1. The CDR3 has 17 amino acids. Germline V CDR1 and CDR2: SGDLS, YYNGEE. V lost 0 bases and J lost 8; bases outside the gene matches: 8. CDR3 protein: CASSVGAVGTGDSPLHF. The DNA for the CDR3 is TGTGCCAGCAGCGTAGGAGCGGTGGGGACAGGGGATTCACCCCTCCACTTT.

This clone has just one count. The chain's CDR3 is CASTPLTGKSQPQHF. The CDR3 nucleotides are TGTGCCAGCACTCCATTGACAGGGAAGAGCCAGCCCCAGCATTTT. The rearrangement joins TRBV28 to TRBJ1-5; 7 bases are shared with TRBD1. After removal of 7 bases from V and 7 bases from J, the junction contained 13 bases not matched to a gene. This CDR3 has 15 amino acids. Germline V gene data show CDR1 as MDHEN and CDR2 as SYDVKM.

The V gene is TRBV28, the J gene TRBJ1-1; 7 bases line up with TRBD1. Germline CDR1 and CDR2: MDHEN and SYDVKM. V dropped 4 bases and J dropped 5; count of bases not matched to a gene: 10. The CDR3 covers 15 residues. For the CDR3, the DNA is TGTGCCAGCAGTTCAGAAACAGGGGCAAAGACTGAAGCTTTCTTT. It encodes CASSSETGAKTEAFF. The full variable domain, completed using reference TRBV28 and TRBJ1-1, is DVKVTQSSRYLVKRTGEKVFLECVQDMDHENMFWYRQDPGLGLRLIYFSYDVKMKEKGDIPEGYSVSREKKERFSLILESASTNQTSMYLCASSSETGAKTEAFFGQGTRLTVV.

The chain recombines TRBV6-4 with TRBJ2-7, with 8 bases fitting TRBD2. Germline-derived CDR1 and CDR2 are MRHNA and SNTAGT. The V and J ends lost 3 bases and 5 bases, in that order; junction bases with no gene match: 15. The CDR3 consists of 17 residues. CDR3 bases: TGTGCCAGCAGTGATAAGGAAGGGCTGGGACTAGGAGACGAGCAGTACTTC. Protein sequence: CASSDKEGLGLGDEQYF.

V gene TRBV19 combines with J gene TRBJ2-1; 10 bases are shared with TRBD1. Germline values: CDR1 LNHDA, CDR2 SQIVND (reference sequence). The CDR3 runs 14 residues. Trimming took 11 bases from V and 8 from J; bases not matched to a gene: 12. The CDR3 here is CAASRQGAVDEQFF. The CDR3 nucleotides are TGTGCCGCTAGTAGACAGGGGGCCGTCGATGAGCAGTTCTTC.

This chain connects TRBV6-5 to TRBJ2-7; TRBD1 agrees at 10 bases. V lost 2 bases and J lost 3; bases outside the gene matches: 4. The CDR3 sequence is 15 residues long. Germline values: CDR1 MNHEY, CDR2 SVGAGI. The CDR3: CASSYRDRGSYEQYF. CDR3 nucleotide sequence: TGTGCCAGCAGTTACCGGGACAGGGGAAGCTACGAGCAGTACTTC.